This is a list of T cell receptor beta chains from one sample in a study of beta chain features in type 1 diabetes. Produced via immunoSEQ multiplex PCR; TCRdb's table is partial and in-frame only. Counted here are 240,000 or so clones, around 68% occurring once; the ten biggest clones make up around 0.057%. The sample comprised naive CD4+ T cells from blood. The receptors here all came from a man aged 25 to 40 in good health. Each CDR3 is given with its conserved first and last residue. The order of the fields is D gene, clone size, V gene, J gene, CDR3 protein, CDR3 DNA. D genes are given only for firm matches. Size tells how often a clone was seen (once, few, many) or the class of an expanded clone, and some rows leave it out.

-	-	TRBV10-2	TRBJ2-7	CASSDRQGYEQYF	TGCGCCAGCAGTGACCGCCAGGGGTACGAGCAGTACTTC
TRBD2	-	TRBV29-1	TRBJ2-3	CSVVRGDPTDTQYF	TGCAGCGTTGTTCGGGGGGACCCCACAGATACGCAGTATTTT
-	-	TRBV18	TRBJ2-7	CASSPPLVYEQYF	TGTGCCAGCTCACCACCTCTGGTCTACGAGCAGTACTTC
-	-	TRBV23-1	TRBJ2-6	CASSSGHRISGANVLTF	TGCGCCAGCAGTTCGGGACACCGTATCTCTGGGGCCAACGTCCTGACTTTC
-	-	TRBV30	TRBJ1-2	CAWSDKNYGYTF	TGTGCCTGGAGTGACAAGAACTATGGCTACACCTTC
-	-	TRBV2	TRBJ2-1	CASSEKGRGSNEQFF	TGTGCCAGCAGTGAGAAGGGGAGAGGGTCCAATGAGCAGTTCTTC
TRBD2	-	TRBV20-1	TRBJ2-5	CSGGGVETQYF	TGCAGTGGGGGAGGGGTAGAGACCCAGTACTTC
-	few	TRBV30	TRBJ1-2	CAWTATFNYGYTF	TGTGCCTGGACAGCCACTTTTAACTATGGCTACACCTTC
-	-	TRBV30	TRBJ1-1	CAWSLGAKDTEAFF	TGTGCCTGGAGTTTGGGGGCAAAGGACACTGAAGCTTTCTTT
-	-	TRBV6-5	TRBJ2-2	CASTRGRGELFF	TGTGCCAGCACCAGAGGTCGGGGGGAGCTGTTTTTT
-	-	TRBV11-2	TRBJ2-2	CASSLRSSRDTGELFF	TGTGCCAGCAGCTTAAGGTCGAGTAGGGACACCGGGGAGCTGTTTTTT
-	-	TRBV29-1	TRBJ2-2	CSVAQDSANTGELFF	TGCAGCGTTGCCCAAGACAGCGCGAACACCGGGGAGCTGTTTTTT
TRBD2	-	TRBV7-9	TRBJ2-3	CASSSSGGRTDTQYF	TGTGCCAGCAGCTCGAGCGGGGGGAGGACAGATACGCAGTATTTT
-	-	TRBV5-1	TRBJ2-1	CASSSGLGSYNEQFF	TGCGCCAGCAGCTCGGGACTGGGCTCCTACAATGAGCAGTTCTTC
-	-	TRBV6-5	TRBJ2-1	CATSRSSYNEQFF	TGTGCCACCTCCCGAAGCTCCTACAATGAGCAGTTCTTC
-	-	TRBV20-1	TRBJ2-7	CSARYRFEQYF	TGCAGTGCTAGATACAGGTTCGAGCAGTACTTC
-	-	TRBV30	TRBJ2-7	CAWSVFGTASYEQYF	TGTGCCTGGAGTGTCTTCGGGACGGCCTCCTACGAGCAGTACTTC